This T cell receptor beta chain was recovered during a study of blood T cell repertoires in COVID-19. Measured with immunoSEQ multiplex PCR; TCRdb has only the in-frame clones, and not every one. The data hold some 180,000 clones, with roughly 80% observed a single time. From germline, CDR1 is SGHDT and CDR2 YYEEEE. The CDR3 consists of 14 residues. Trimming shortened V by 0 bases and J by 0 bases, and 7 bases separated the two germline ends. A word on this clone: The same CDR3 can be traced to other DNA sequences in this sample.

This chain connects TRBV5-6 to TRBJ2-7; TRBD1 might be the D (5 bases). The receptor was isolated from a man aged 50 or older who had recovered from COVID-19. The sequencing input was peripheral blood. The CDR3 sequence is CASSLVDSSYEQYF. CDR3 in DNA: TGTGCCAGCAGCTTGGTCGACAGCTCCTACGAGCAGTACTTC. Based on the CDR3 plus reference TRBV5-6 and TRBJ2-7, the full variable domain is DAGVTQSPTHLIKTRGQQVTLRCSPKSGHDTVSWYQQALGQGPQFIFQYYEEEERQRGNFPDRFSGHQFPNYSSELNVNALLLGDSALYLCASSLVDSSYEQYFGPGTRLTVT.